This T cell receptor (beta chain) was obtained from a study of T cell responses to AZD1222 COVID-19 vaccine. Trimming took 3 bases from V and 4 from J; bases not matched to a gene: 6. The CDR3 contains 14 residues. CDR1 and CDR2 from the germline V gene are SGDLS and YYNGEE. Sequenced by immunoSEQ multiplex PCR; TCRdb stores in-frame clones only, minus some. The data hold around 140,000 clones, with 89% observed a single time. This specimen was peripheral blood, taken on day 0 of AZD1222 vaccination. This TCR was sampled from an adult in good health. This sequence joins TRBV9 and TRBJ1-1; TRBD1 matches at 7 bases. CDR3 amino acids: CASSEGYRGTEAFF. CDR3 in DNA: TGTGCCAGCAGCGAAGGCTACAGGGGCACTGAAGCTTTCTTT.